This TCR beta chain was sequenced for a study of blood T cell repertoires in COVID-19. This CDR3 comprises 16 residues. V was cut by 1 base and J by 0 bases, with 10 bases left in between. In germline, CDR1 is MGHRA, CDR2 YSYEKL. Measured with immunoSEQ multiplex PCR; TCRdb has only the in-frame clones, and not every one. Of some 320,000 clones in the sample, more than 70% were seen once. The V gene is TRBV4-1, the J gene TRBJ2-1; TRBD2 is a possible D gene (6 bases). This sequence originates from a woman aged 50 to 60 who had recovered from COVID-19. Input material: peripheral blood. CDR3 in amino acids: CASSQVGGSSYNEQFF. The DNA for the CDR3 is TGCGCCAGCAGCCAAGTGGGGGGTAGCTCCTACAATGAGCAGTTCTTC.